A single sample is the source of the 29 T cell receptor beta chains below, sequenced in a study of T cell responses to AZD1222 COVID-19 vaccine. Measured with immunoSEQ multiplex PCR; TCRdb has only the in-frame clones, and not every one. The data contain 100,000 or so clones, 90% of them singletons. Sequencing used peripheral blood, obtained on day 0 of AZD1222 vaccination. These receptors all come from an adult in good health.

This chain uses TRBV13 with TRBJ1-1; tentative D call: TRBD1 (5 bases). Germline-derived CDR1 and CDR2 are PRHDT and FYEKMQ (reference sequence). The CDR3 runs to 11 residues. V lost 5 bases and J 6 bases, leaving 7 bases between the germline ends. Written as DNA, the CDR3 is TGTGCCAGCAGCCTCAGGGCTGAAGCTTTCTTT. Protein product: CASSLRAEAFF.

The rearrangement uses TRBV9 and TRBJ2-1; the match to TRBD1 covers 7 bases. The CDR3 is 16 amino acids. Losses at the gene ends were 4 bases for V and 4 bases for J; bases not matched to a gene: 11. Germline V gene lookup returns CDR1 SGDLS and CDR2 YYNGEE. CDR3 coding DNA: TGTGCCAGCAGCTCCCCAGGGACAGATGCGTACAATGAGCAGTTCTTC. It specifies CASSSPGTDAYNEQFF.

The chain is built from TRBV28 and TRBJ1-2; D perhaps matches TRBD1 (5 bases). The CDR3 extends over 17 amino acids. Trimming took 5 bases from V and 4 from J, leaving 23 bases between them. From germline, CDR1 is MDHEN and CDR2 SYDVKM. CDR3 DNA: TGTGCCAGCAGTCTCAGCCGGGGACGCCACAGCCTCTATGGCTACACCTTC. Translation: CASSLSRGRHSLYGYTF.

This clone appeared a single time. The CDR3 is CASIDLGQGRYQPQHF. CDR3 in DNA: TGTGCCAGTATTGACCTCGGACAGGGCCGCTATCAGCCCCAGCATTTT. The chain joins TRBV19 to TRBJ1-5, with TRBD1 matching 8 bases. The CDR3 has 16 residues. CDR1 and CDR2 (germline): LNHDA, SQIVND (reference sequence). Trimming cost V 7 bases and J 5 bases; bases outside gene matches: 13.

As DNA, the CDR3 is TGTGCCAGCAGTGTTCGGACATTCAAGGGCGGCTACACCTTC. Its translation is CASSVRTFKGGYTF. V usage is TRBV2 and J usage is TRBJ1-2; tentatively, D is TRBD1 (5 bases). V was pared by 4 bases and J by 8 bases, with 17 bases between. CDR3 length: 14 residues. Germline-derived CDR1 and CDR2 are SNHLY and FYNNEI.

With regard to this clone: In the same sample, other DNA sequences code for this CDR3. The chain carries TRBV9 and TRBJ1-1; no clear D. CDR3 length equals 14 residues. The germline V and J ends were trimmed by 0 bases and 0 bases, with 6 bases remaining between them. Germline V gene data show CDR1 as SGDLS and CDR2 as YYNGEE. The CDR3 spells CASSVGRLNTEAFF. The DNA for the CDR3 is TGTGCCAGCAGCGTAGGCAGGTTGAACACTGAAGCTTTCTTT.

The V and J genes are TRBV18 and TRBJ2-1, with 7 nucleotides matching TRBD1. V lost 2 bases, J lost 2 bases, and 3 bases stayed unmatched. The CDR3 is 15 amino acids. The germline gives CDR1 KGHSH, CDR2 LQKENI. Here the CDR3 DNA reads TGTGCCAGCTCACCAACCGGGACAGCCTACAATGAGCAGTTCTTC. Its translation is CASSPTGTAYNEQFF.

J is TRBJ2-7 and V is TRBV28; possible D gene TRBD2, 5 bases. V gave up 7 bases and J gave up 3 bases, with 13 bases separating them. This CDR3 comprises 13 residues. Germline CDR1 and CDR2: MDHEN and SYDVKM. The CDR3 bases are TGTGCCAGCAACGAACGGGGAAGCTACGAGCAGTACTTC. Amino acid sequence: CASNERGSYEQYF.

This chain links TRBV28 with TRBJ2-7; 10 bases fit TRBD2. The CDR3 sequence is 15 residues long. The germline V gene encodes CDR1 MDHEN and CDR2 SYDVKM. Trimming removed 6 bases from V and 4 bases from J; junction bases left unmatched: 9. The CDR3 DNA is TGTGCCAGCAGCGGCTCGAGCGGGGGGGCTTACGAGCAGTACTTC. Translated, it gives CASSGSSGGAYEQYF.

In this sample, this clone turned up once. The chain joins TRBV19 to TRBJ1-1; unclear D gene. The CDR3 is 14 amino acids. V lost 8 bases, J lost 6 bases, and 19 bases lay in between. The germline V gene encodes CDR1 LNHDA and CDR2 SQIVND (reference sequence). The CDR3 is CASSAVLSSAEAFF. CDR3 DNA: TGTGCCAGTTCTGCGGTTCTCTCGAGCGCTGAAGCTTTCTTT.

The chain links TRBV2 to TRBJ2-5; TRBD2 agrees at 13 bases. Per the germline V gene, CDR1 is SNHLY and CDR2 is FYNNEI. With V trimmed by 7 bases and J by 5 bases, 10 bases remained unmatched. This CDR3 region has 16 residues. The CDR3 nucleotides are TGTGCCAGCAACGGCGCCGGGACTAGCGGGGAGGAGACCCAGTACTTC. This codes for CASNGAGTSGEETQYF.

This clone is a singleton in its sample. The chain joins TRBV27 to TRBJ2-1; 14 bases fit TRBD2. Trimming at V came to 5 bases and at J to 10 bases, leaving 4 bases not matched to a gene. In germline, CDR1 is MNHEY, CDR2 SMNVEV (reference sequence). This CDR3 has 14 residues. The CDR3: CASSEGLAGEEQFF. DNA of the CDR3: TGTGCCAGCAGTGAGGGACTAGCGGGGGAGGAGCAGTTCTTC.

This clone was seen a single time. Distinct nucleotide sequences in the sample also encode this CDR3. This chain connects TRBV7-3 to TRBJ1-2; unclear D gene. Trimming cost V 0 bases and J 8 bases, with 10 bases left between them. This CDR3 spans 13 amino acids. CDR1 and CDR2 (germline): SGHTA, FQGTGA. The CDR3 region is CASSLTGGGGYTF. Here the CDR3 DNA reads TGTGCCAGCAGCTTAACGGGTGGCGGGGGCTACACCTTC.

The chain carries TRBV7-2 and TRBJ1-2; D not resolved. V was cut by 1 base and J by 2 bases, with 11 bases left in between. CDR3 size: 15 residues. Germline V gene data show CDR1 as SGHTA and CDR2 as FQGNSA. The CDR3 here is CASSLGGDLNYGYTF. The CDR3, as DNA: TGTGCCAGCAGCTTAGGGGGAGATTTAAACTATGGCTACACCTTC.

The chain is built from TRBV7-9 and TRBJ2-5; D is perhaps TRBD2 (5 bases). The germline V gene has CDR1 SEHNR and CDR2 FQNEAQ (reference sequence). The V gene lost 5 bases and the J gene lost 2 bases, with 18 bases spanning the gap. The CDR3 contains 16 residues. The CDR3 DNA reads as TGTGCCAGCAGCCCCCCGGAGGCGTACCAACAAGAGACCCAGTACTTC. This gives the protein CASSPPEAYQQETQYF.

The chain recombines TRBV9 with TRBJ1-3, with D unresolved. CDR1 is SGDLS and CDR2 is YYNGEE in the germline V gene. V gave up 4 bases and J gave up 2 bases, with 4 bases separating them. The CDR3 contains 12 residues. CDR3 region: CASSQAGNTIYF. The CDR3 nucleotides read TGTGCCAGCAGCCAAGCTGGAAACACCATATATTTT.

CDR3: CAHRQGGDGYTF. CDR3 nucleotides: TGTGCCCATCGGCAGGGGGGGGATGGCTACACCTTC. V and J are TRBV10-3 and TRBJ1-2; 7 positions agree with TRBD1. The V gene's germline CDR1 is ENHRY and CDR2 SYGVKD. CDR3 length: 12 amino acids. Losses at the gene ends were 11 bases for V and 6 bases for J; bases not matched to a gene: 9.

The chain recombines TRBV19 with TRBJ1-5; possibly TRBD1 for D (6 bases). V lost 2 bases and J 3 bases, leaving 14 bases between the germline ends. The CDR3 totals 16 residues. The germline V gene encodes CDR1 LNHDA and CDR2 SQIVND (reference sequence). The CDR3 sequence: CASSILAGVLNQPQHF. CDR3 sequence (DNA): TGTGCCAGTAGTATATTGGCAGGGGTTCTCAATCAGCCCCAGCATTTT. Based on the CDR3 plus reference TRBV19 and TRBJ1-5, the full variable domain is DGGITQSPKYLFRKEGQNVTLSCEQNLNHDAMYWYRQDPGQGLRLIYYSQIVNDFQKGDIAEGYSVSREKKESFPLTVTSAQKNPTAFYLCASSILAGVLNQPQHFGDGTRLSIL.

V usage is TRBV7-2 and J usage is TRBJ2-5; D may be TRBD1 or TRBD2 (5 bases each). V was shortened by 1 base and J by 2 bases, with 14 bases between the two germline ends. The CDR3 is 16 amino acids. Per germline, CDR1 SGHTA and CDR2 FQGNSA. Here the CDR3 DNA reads TGTGCCAGCAGCTTAGGTCCCCGGGGCTGGCAAGAGACCCAGTACTTC. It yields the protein CASSLGPRGWQETQYF.

Here the CDR3 DNA reads TGTGCCAGCAGCTTAGGGCAGGGCAGCACAGATACGCAGTATTTT. Translating gives CASSLGQGSTDTQYF. The chain employs TRBV7-8 and TRBJ2-3; perhaps TRBD1 as D (5 bases). The CDR3 consists of 15 residues. The germline V and J ends were trimmed by 1 base and 0 bases, with 8 bases remaining between them. Per the germline V gene, CDR1 is SGHVS and CDR2 is FQNEAQ.

Here the CDR3 reads CASSLGLAADTQYF. The CDR3, as DNA: TGCGCCAGCAGCTTGGGCCTAGCTGCAGATACGCAGTATTTT. This rearrangement joins TRBV5-1 to TRBJ2-3; TRBD2 might be the D (5 bases). The germline V and J ends were trimmed by 0 bases and 4 bases, with 9 bases remaining between them. This CDR3 contains 14 residues. From germline, CDR1 is SGHRS and CDR2 YFSETQ.

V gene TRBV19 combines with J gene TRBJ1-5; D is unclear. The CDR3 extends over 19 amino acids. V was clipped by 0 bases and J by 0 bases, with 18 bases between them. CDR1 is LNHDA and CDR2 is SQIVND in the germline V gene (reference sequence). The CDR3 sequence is CASSIDRWKDPTSNQPQHF. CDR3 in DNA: TGTGCCAGTAGTATAGATCGGTGGAAGGATCCGACTAGCAATCAGCCCCAGCATTTT.

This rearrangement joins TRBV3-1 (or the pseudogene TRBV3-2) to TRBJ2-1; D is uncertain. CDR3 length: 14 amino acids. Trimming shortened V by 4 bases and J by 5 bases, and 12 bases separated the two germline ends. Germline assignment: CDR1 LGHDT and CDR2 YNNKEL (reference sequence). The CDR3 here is CASSPGPLNNEQFF. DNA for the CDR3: TGTGCCAGCAGCCCCGGCCCCCTTAACAATGAGCAGTTCTTC.

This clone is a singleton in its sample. The CDR3 DNA reads TGTGCCAGCAGACAGGGGGACAATGAGCAGTTCTTC. Amino acid sequence: CASRQGDNEQFF. This chain connects TRBV28 to TRBJ2-1; TRBD1 matches at 8 bases. The CDR3 has 12 residues. V lost 6 bases and J lost 5; bases outside the gene matches: 0. Germline lookup yields CDR1 MDHEN and CDR2 SYDVKM.

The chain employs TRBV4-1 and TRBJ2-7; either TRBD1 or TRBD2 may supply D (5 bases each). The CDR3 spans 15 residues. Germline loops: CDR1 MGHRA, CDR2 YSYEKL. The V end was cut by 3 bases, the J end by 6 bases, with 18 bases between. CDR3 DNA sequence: TGCGCCAGCAGCCACTTCCGGGACGGGTCGGGCGAGCAGTACTTC. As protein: CASSHFRDGSGEQYF.

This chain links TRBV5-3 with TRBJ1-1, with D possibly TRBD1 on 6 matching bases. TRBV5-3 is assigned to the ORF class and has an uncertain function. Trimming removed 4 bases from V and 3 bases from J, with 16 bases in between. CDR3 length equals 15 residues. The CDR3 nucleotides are TGTGCCAGAAGCGGGCCGGGGGGCCCCGACACTGAAGCTTTCTTT. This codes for CARSGPGGPDTEAFF.

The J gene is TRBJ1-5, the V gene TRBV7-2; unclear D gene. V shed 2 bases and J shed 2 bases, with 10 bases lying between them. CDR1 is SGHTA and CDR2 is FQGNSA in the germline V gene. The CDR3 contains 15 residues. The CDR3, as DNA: TGTGCCAGCAGCTTATCCGGGTTGCGCAATCAGCCCCAGCATTTT. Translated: CASSLSGLRNQPQHF.

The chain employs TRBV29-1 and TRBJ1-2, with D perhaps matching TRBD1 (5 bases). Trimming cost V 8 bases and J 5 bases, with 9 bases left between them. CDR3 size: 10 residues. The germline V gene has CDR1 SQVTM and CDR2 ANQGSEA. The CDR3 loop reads CSSGEYGYTF. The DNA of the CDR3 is TGCAGCTCGGGGGAGTATGGCTACACCTTC. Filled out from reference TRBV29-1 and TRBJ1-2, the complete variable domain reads SAVISQKPSRDICQRGTSLTIQCQVDSQVTMMFWYRQQPGQSLTLIATANQGSEATYESGFVIDKFPISRPNLTFSTLTVSNMSPEDSSIYLCSSGEYGYTFGSGTRLTVV.

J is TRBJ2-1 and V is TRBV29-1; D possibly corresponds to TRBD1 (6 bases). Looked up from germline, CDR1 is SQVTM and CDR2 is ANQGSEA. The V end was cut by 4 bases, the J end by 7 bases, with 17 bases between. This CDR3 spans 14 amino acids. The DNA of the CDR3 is TGCAGCGTTGTAAGGGGGTCTGGTAATAATGAGCAGTTCTTC. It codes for CSVVRGSGNNEQFF.